The rows below give T cell receptor beta chains drawn from one sample of a study of blood T cell repertoires in COVID-19. Produced via immunoSEQ multiplex PCR; TCRdb's table is partial and in-frame only. The data contain about 480,000 clones, 85% to 90% of them seen just once; the ten biggest clones take up 0.8% to 0.9%. Sequenced: peripheral blood. The receptors were sampled from a man aged 18 to 30 with COVID-19, enrolled during active disease. Each CDR3 is given with its conserved first and last residue. Each record gives: D gene, J gene, V gene, clone size, CDR3 length, CDR3 protein, CDR3 DNA. A D gene is named only where the DNA matches it firmly. Size values are once, few and many counts, or a class for expanded clones, and some rows have none.

D gene: TRBD2
J gene: TRBJ2-1
V gene: TRBV7-3
clone size: -
CDR3 length: 16
CDR3 protein: CASSLGEGEGWNEQFF
CDR3 DNA: TGTGCCAGCAGCTTAGGGGAAGGGGAGGGGTGGAATGAGCAGTTCTTC

D gene: -
J gene: TRBJ2-1
V gene: TRBV6-4
clone size: once
CDR3 length: 15
CDR3 protein: CASSEWGPSYNEQFF
CDR3 DNA: TGTGCCAGCAGTGAATGGGGGCCTTCCTACAATGAGCAGTTCTTC

D gene: TRBD2
J gene: TRBJ2-3
V gene: TRBV7-9
clone size: -
CDR3 length: 17
CDR3 protein: CASSPRTSGASTDTQYF
CDR3 DNA: TGTGCCAGCAGCCCGCGGACTAGCGGAGCTAGCACAGATACGCAGTATTTT

D gene: -
J gene: TRBJ2-5
V gene: TRBV5-4
clone size: -
CDR3 length: 16
CDR3 protein: CASSFGALGYQETQYF
CDR3 DNA: TGTGCCAGCAGCTTTGGGGCTCTGGGCTACCAAGAGACCCAGTACTTC

D gene: -
J gene: TRBJ2-3
V gene: TRBV11-2
clone size: -
CDR3 length: 15
CDR3 protein: CASSPYASNSDTQYF
CDR3 DNA: TGTGCCAGCAGCCCCTATGCTAGCAATTCAGATACGCAGTATTTT

D gene: TRBD1
J gene: TRBJ2-6
V gene: TRBV19
clone size: -
CDR3 length: 17
CDR3 protein: CASSKGQGAPGANVLTF
CDR3 DNA: TGTGCCAGTAGTAAGGGACAGGGGGCTCCCGGGGCCAACGTCCTGACTTTC

D gene: -
J gene: TRBJ2-5
V gene: TRBV2
clone size: -
CDR3 length: 14
CDR3 protein: CASSEDRRQETQYF
CDR3 DNA: TGTGCCAGCAGTGAAGACCGGCGGCAAGAGACCCAGTACTTC

D gene: TRBD2
J gene: TRBJ2-7
V gene: TRBV4-1
clone size: few
CDR3 length: 16
CDR3 protein: CASSQGLARSSYEQYF
CDR3 DNA: TGCGCCAGCAGCCAAGGACTAGCGCGGAGCTCCTACGAGCAGTACTTC

D gene: TRBD2
J gene: TRBJ2-3
V gene: TRBV5-1
clone size: -
CDR3 length: 17
CDR3 protein: CASSLLAGGISTDTQYF
CDR3 DNA: TGCGCCAGCAGCTTGCTAGCGGGGGGGATTAGCACAGATACGCAGTATTTT

D gene: TRBD1
J gene: TRBJ2-5
V gene: TRBV28
clone size: -
CDR3 length: 16
CDR3 protein: CASSFGQGAGEETQYF
CDR3 DNA: TGTGCCAGCAGTTTTGGACAGGGGGCCGGGGAAGAGACCCAGTACTTC

D gene: -
J gene: TRBJ2-7
V gene: TRBV2
clone size: once
CDR3 length: 12
CDR3 protein: CASTPLAPEQYF
CDR3 DNA: TGTGCCAGTACACCTTTGGCCCCCGAGCAGTACTTC

D gene: -
J gene: TRBJ1-1
V gene: TRBV3-1/TRBV3-2
clone size: -
CDR3 length: 14
CDR3 protein: CASTSHGRNTEAFF
CDR3 DNA: TGTGCCAGCACCTCCCACGGTAGGAACACTGAAGCTTTCTTT

D gene: TRBD2
J gene: TRBJ2-1
V gene: TRBV7-3
clone size: -
CDR3 length: 14
CDR3 protein: CASSFAGDSSEQFF
CDR3 DNA: TGTGCCAGCAGCTTCGCGGGAGACAGTAGTGAGCAGTTCTTC

D gene: -
J gene: TRBJ1-2
V gene: TRBV27
clone size: -
CDR3 length: 14
CDR3 protein: CASSLYVGGSGYTF
CDR3 DNA: TGTGCCAGCAGTTTATATGTTGGAGGGAGTGGCTACACCTTC

D gene: -
J gene: TRBJ2-7
V gene: TRBV6-5
clone size: -
CDR3 length: 11
CDR3 protein: CASSLLYEQYF
CDR3 DNA: TGTGCCAGCAGTCTACTGTACGAGCAGTACTTC

D gene: -
J gene: TRBJ2-2
V gene: TRBV7-9
clone size: -
CDR3 length: 16
CDR3 protein: CASSSFLERNTGELFF
CDR3 DNA: TGTGCCAGCAGCTCCTTCTTGGAGCGGAACACCGGGGAGCTGTTTTTT

D gene: TRBD2
J gene: TRBJ2-1
V gene: TRBV7-2
clone size: -
CDR3 length: 15
CDR3 protein: CAILPGSGRLNEQFF
CDR3 DNA: TGTGCCATCCTGCCGGGAAGCGGGAGGTTGAATGAGCAGTTCTTC

D gene: -
J gene: TRBJ2-2
V gene: TRBV5-1
clone size: -
CDR3 length: 13
CDR3 protein: CASSLEGAGELFF
CDR3 DNA: TGCGCCAGCAGCTTAGAAGGGGCCGGGGAGCTGTTTTTT

D gene: -
J gene: TRBJ2-5
V gene: TRBV10-3
clone size: -
CDR3 length: 14
CDR3 protein: CAIRPGVRMETQYF
CDR3 DNA: TGTGCCATCAGACCAGGGGTCCGGATGGAGACCCAGTACTTC

D gene: TRBD1
J gene: TRBJ1-6
V gene: TRBV23-1
clone size: -
CDR3 length: 19
CDR3 protein: CASNPIGQGARTYNSPLHF
CDR3 DNA: TGCGCCAGCAACCCGATCGGACAGGGGGCTAGGACCTATAATTCACCCCTCCACTTT

D gene: TRBD1
J gene: TRBJ2-2
V gene: TRBV11-3
clone size: -
CDR3 length: 13
CDR3 protein: CASSSTGTGELFF
CDR3 DNA: TGTGCCAGCAGCTCGACAGGGACCGGGGAGCTGTTTTTT

D gene: TRBD2
J gene: TRBJ2-5
V gene: TRBV20-1
clone size: -
CDR3 length: 16
CDR3 protein: CSASLGSGGMGETQYF
CDR3 DNA: TGCAGTGCTAGTCTGGGTAGCGGGGGTATGGGGGAGACCCAGTACTTC

D gene: -
J gene: TRBJ2-1
V gene: TRBV3-1/TRBV3-2
clone size: once
CDR3 length: 13
CDR3 protein: CASSQVTIPEQFF
CDR3 DNA: TGTGCCAGCAGCCAAGTTACTATTCCTGAGCAGTTCTTC

D gene: -
J gene: TRBJ1-5
V gene: TRBV7-2
clone size: once
CDR3 length: 13
CDR3 protein: CASSLQKNQPQHF
CDR3 DNA: TGTGCCAGCAGCTTACAGAAGAATCAGCCCCAGCATTTT

D gene: -
J gene: TRBJ2-7
V gene: TRBV10-3
clone size: -
CDR3 length: 14
CDR3 protein: CAISGTFSSYEQYF
CDR3 DNA: TGTGCCATCAGTGGGACTTTCAGCTCCTACGAGCAGTACTTC